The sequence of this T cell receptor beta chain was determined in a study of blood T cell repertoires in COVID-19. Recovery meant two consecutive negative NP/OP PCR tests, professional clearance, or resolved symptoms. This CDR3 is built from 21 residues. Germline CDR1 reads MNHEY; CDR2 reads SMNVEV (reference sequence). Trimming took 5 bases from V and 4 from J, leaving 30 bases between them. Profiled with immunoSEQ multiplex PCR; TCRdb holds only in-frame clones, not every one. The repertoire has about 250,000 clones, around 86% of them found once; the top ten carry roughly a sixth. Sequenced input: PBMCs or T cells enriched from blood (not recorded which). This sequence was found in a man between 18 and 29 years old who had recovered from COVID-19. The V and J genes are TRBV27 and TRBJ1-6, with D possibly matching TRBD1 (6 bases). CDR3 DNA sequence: TGTGCCAGCAGTCCCTTACGAAACGGGACACCATATTTGCCTTATAATTCACCCCTCCACTTT. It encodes CASSPLRNGTPYLPYNSPLHF.